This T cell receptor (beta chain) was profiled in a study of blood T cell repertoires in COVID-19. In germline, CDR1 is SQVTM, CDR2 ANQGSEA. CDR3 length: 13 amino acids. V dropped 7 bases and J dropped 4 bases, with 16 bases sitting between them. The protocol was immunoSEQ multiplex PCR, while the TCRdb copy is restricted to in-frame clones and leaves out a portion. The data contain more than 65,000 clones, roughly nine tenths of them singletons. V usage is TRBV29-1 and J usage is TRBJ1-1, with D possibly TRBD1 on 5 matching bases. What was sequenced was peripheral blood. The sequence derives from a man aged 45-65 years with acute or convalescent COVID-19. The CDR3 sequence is CSGWTTSGTEAFF. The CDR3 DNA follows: TGCAGCGGATGGACAACGTCGGGCACTGAAGCTTTCTTT.